These 32 T cell receptor beta chains were sequenced from one sample in a study of vaccination and CD4 T cells after COVID-19. These TCRs are of unknown antigen specificity. Indicated treatment: roughly 10-day PBMC culture with coronavirus spike peptide pools or control peptides (ViraFEST assay). The Oncomine TCR Beta short-read assay was applied to DNA of cultured CD4+ T cells. TCRdb analysed the PCR reads with MiXCR anew, one entry per CDR3 protein. Of about 4,600 distinct CDR3 sequences in the sample, 25% to 35% were seen once. Sequencing input: CD4+ T cells from blood, cultured in vitro. The receptor set was obtained from a human donor who had recovered from COVID-19.

The chain links TRBV30 to TRBJ2-3, with TRBD2 matching 9 bases. This CDR3 region has 14 residues. Germline-derived CDR1 and CDR2 are GTSNPN and SVGIG (reference sequence). V lost 8 bases and J lost 4; bases outside the gene matches: 10. The CDR3 DNA follows: TGTGCCCCCCCCGCTAGCGGGATGGCAGATACGCAGTATTTT. Encoded protein: CAPPASGMADTQYF.

Only a few counts were recorded for this clonotype. For the CDR3, the DNA is TGTGCCACCAGCAGAGGCAGCAGAAATGAAAAACTGTTTTTT. Protein sequence: CATSRGSRNEKLFF. V usage is TRBV15 and J usage is TRBJ1-4; no definite D call. This CDR3 has 14 amino acids. With 1 base removed from V and 5 bases from J, the gap between germline ends came to 8 bases. Germline CDR1 is LNHNV and CDR2 is YYDKDF (reference sequence).

This sequence joins TRBV6-5 and TRBJ2-3; maybe TRBD1 (6 bases). CDR3 length: 14 amino acids. Between the trimmed V and J ends, which lost 3 bases and 4 bases, there was a span of 11 bases. In germline, CDR1 is MNHEY, CDR2 SVGAGI. This chain's CDR3 is CASSYVRTADTQYF. CDR3 coding DNA: TGTGCCAGCAGTTATGTTCGGACAGCAGATACGCAGTATTTT.

The chain employs TRBV19 and TRBJ2-1, with no clear D. CDR1 and CDR2 from the germline V gene are LNHDA and SQIVND (reference sequence). V was cut by 0 bases and J by 4 bases, with 4 bases left in between. This CDR3 contains 13 residues. The CDR3 DNA reads as TGTGCCAGTAGTATAGACACGTACAATGAGCAGTTCTTC. Translation gives CASSIDTYNEQFF.

The V and J genes are TRBV4-2 and TRBJ2-5; D may correspond to TRBD1 or TRBD2 (5 bases each). CDR1 and CDR2 (germline): LGHNA, YNFKEQ. This CDR3 comprises 20 residues. The V gene lost 0 bases and the J gene lost 2 bases, with 25 bases spanning the gap. This chain's CDR3 is CASSQDRFSGTVAPQETQYF. CDR3 sequence (DNA): TGTGCCAGCAGCCAAGATAGATTTTCCGGGACCGTTGCCCCTCAAGAGACCCAGTACTTC.

The chain carries TRBV5-5 and TRBJ1-5; D gene ambiguous. CDR3 length: 13 amino acids. Germline CDR1 and CDR2: SGHKS and YYEKEE (reference sequence). The V end was cut by 1 base, the J end by 6 bases, with 8 bases between. CDR3 sequence: CASSLTVSQPQHF. CDR3 sequence (DNA): TGTGCCAGCAGCTTGACAGTGAGTCAGCCCCAGCATTTT.

This chain links TRBV5-8 with TRBJ2-5; the D gene is possibly TRBD2 (5 bases). The CDR3 is made up of 15 amino acids. The V and J ends lost 1 base and 4 bases respectively, with 14 bases between them. Germline assignment: CDR1 SGHTS and CDR2 YDEGEE. The CDR3, as DNA: TGTGCCAGCAGCTTGTTAGGCAGGAGGTCAGAGACCCAGTACTTC. Protein sequence: CASSLLGRRSETQYF.

This clonotype was counted between two and nine times. The J gene is TRBJ1-2, the V gene TRBV10-3; D is uncertain. From germline, CDR1 is ENHRY and CDR2 SYGVKD. Trimming left V 1 base short and J 0 bases short, with 9 bases between. The CDR3 has 15 amino acids. DNA of the CDR3: TGTGCCATCAGTGAGTTGGCGGGCTCTAACTATGGCTACACCTTC. This codes for CAISELAGSNYGYTF.

The genes are TRBV7-2 and TRBJ2-5; D is ambiguous. V shed 1 base and J shed 5 bases, with 8 bases lying between them. CDR1 and CDR2 (germline): SGHTA, FQGNSA. The CDR3 runs to 13 residues. CDR3 loop: CASSLGRLETQYF. The DNA of the CDR3 is TGTGCCAGCAGCTTAGGCCGCCTCGAGACCCAGTACTTC. Full variable domain (outside the CDR3, taken from reference TRBV7-2 and TRBJ2-5): GAGVSQSPSNKVTEKGKDVELRCDPISGHTALYWYRQSLGQGLEFLIYFQGNSAPDKSGLPSDRFSAERTGGSVSTLTIQRTQQEDSAVYLCASSLGRLETQYFGPGTRLLVL.

This clonotype was counted a few times. This chain connects TRBV7-2 to TRBJ1-4; 8 bases agree with TRBD1. This CDR3 comprises 13 residues. V lost 5 bases, J lost 7 bases, and 3 bases stayed unmatched. Germline V lookup: CDR1 SGHTA, CDR2 FQGNSA. CDR3 sequence reads: CASSPGGGEKLFF. The CDR3 DNA is TGTGCCAGCAGCCCAGGGGGCGGTGAAAAACTGTTTTTT.

The chain has TRBV5-1 and TRBJ2-3; D not resolved. The V gene's germline CDR1 is SGHRS and CDR2 YFSETQ. The germline V and J ends were trimmed by 7 bases and 2 bases, with 17 bases remaining between them. CDR3 length equals 15 residues. CDR3 nucleotide sequence: TGCGCCAGCGGCACAGAACCACAAGCCACAGATACGCAGTATTTT. This encodes CASGTEPQATDTQYF.

The chain couples TRBV20-1 to TRBJ1-3; 7 nucleotides line up with TRBD1. Losses at the gene ends were 0 bases for V and 0 bases for J; bases not matched to a gene: 8. The germline V gene has CDR1 DFQATT and CDR2 SNEGSKA (reference sequence). The CDR3 sequence is 17 residues long. The CDR3 protein is CSARENFRDSSGNTIYF. CDR3 nucleotides: TGCAGTGCTAGAGAAAACTTCCGGGACAGCTCTGGAAACACCATATATTTT.

The chain uses TRBV20-1 and TRBJ2-5; 7 nucleotides match TRBD1. CDR1 and CDR2 from the germline V gene are DFQATT and SNEGSKA (reference sequence). V shed 1 base and J 2 bases; nucleotides not matched to a gene: 4. This CDR3 comprises 14 residues. CDR3 in amino acids: CSARVWDRQETQYF. The CDR3 nucleotides are TGCAGTGCTAGAGTGTGGGACAGACAAGAGACCCAGTACTTC.

This chain joins TRBV20-1 and TRBJ2-1, with 9 bases lining up with TRBD2. The CDR3 spans 15 residues. The V segment lost 4 bases and the J segment 8 bases; nucleotides outside the gene matches: 12. CDR1 DFQATT and CDR2 SNEGSKA come from the germline V gene (reference sequence). CDR3 bases: TGCAGTGCTATCCAAGCCGGGACTAGCTTCGATGAGCAGTTCTTC. Protein product: CSAIQAGTSFDEQFF.

This clonotype was counted between two and nine times. The J gene is TRBJ2-2, the V gene TRBV7-3, with D perhaps TRBD1 or TRBD2 (5 bases each). This CDR3 comprises 14 residues. From germline, CDR1 is SGHTA and CDR2 FQGTGA. Trimming removed 1 base from V and 5 bases from J, with 8 bases in between. The CDR3 is CASSLRGGTGELFF. Written as DNA, the CDR3 is TGTGCCAGCAGCTTAAGGGGCGGGACCGGGGAGCTGTTTTTT.

This clonotype appeared a few times. The chain links TRBV15 to TRBJ1-3; D gene unclear. The CDR3 runs to 15 residues. Between the trimmed V and J ends, which lost 0 bases and 1 base, there was a span of 7 bases. Germline CDR1 reads LNHNV; CDR2 reads YYDKDF (reference sequence). This chain's CDR3 is CATSRDPVSGNTIYF. In nucleotides, the CDR3 is TGTGCCACCAGCAGAGATCCCGTATCTGGAAACACCATATATTTT.

This clonotype was observed a handful of times. J is TRBJ2-1 and V is TRBV6-1; 14 bases align to TRBD2. With V trimmed by 5 bases and J by 12 bases, 9 bases remained unmatched. The V gene's germline CDR1 is MNHNS and CDR2 SASEGT. The CDR3 covers 15 residues. CDR3 in DNA: TGTGCCAGCAGTCGACCGGGACTAGCGGGGGAAGGGCAGTTCTTC. Its protein is CASSRPGLAGEGQFF.

The chain recombines TRBV7-2 with TRBJ2-3; no clear D gene. The CDR3 has 16 residues. V lost 5 bases and J 1 base, leaving 16 bases between the germline ends. Germline V gives CDR1 SGHTA, CDR2 FQGNSA. The CDR3 sequence: CASSPGPYWGTDTQYF. DNA of the CDR3: TGTGCCAGCAGCCCGGGCCCTTATTGGGGCACAGATACGCAGTATTTT.

The J gene is TRBJ1-1, the V gene TRBV21-1. TRBV21-1 is listed as a pseudogene. The CDR3 runs 14 residues. The CDR3 sequence is CASSKETVDTEAFF. CDR3 sequence (DNA): TGTGCCAGCAGCAAAGAGACGGTGGACACTGAAGCTTTCTTT.

As DNA, the CDR3 is TGTGCCAGCAGCCACTGGGACAGGGATGGCTACACCTTC. Protein sequence: CASSHWDRDGYTF. The V call is TRBV4-2, the J call TRBJ1-2, with 9 bases matching TRBD1. CDR3 length: 13 amino acids. V shed 3 bases and J 6 bases; nucleotides not matched to a gene: 2. Looked up from germline, CDR1 is LGHNA and CDR2 is YNFKEQ.

In this sample, this clonotype turned up a few times. In DNA, the CDR3 is TGTGCCAGTAGTATGAGGGGGACTAGTCTACGGGATACGCAGTATTTT. Translated, it gives CASSMRGTSLRDTQYF. This chain joins TRBV19 and TRBJ2-3, with TRBD2 identical over 8 bases. This CDR3 comprises 16 residues. Germline V lookup: CDR1 LNHDA, CDR2 SQIVND (reference sequence). With V trimmed by 3 bases and J by 6 bases, 11 bases remained unmatched.

J is TRBJ2-3 and V is TRBV5-4; D possibly matches TRBD1 or TRBD2 (6 bases each). The length of the CDR3 is 15 residues. In germline, CDR1 is SGHNT, CDR2 YYREEE (reference sequence). Trimming left V 3 bases short and J 2 bases short, with 13 bases between. For the CDR3, the DNA is TGTGCCAGCAGCTCCAGGGGAGGACACACAGATACGCAGTATTTT. It yields the protein CASSSRGGHTDTQYF.

This clonotype was seen more than once but under ten times. J is TRBJ2-3 and V is TRBV7-3; D is ambiguous. CDR1 is SGHTA and CDR2 is FQGTGA in the germline V gene. The CDR3 is made up of 13 amino acids. V lost 3 bases and J lost 2, with 6 bases in between. CDR3 protein: CASSFRPTDTQYF. Written as DNA, the CDR3 is TGTGCCAGCAGCTTTAGGCCCACAGATACGCAGTATTTT.

The V gene is TRBV20-1, the J gene TRBJ2-2, with 9 bases that match TRBD1. The length of the CDR3 is 15 residues. Germline CDR1 DFQATT, CDR2 SNEGSKA (reference sequence). Trimming at V came to 4 bases and at J to 5 bases, leaving 8 bases not matched to a gene. CDR3 residues: CSATVGTGQTGELFF. CDR3 DNA: TGCAGTGCTACAGTCGGGACAGGGCAGACCGGGGAGCTGTTTTTT.

This clonotype was recorded once. A junction boundary mismatches the germline segment, possibly from a read error. V is TRBV11-1 and J is TRBJ2-7, with 9 bases fitting TRBD1. The CDR3 sequence is 15 residues long. Germline CDR1 reads SGHAT; CDR2 reads FQDESV (reference sequence). CDR3 amino acids: CASSQAAGQGREQYF. CDR3 DNA sequence: TGCGCCAGCAGCCAAGCTGCGGGACAGGGACGCGAGCAGTACTTC.

This chain links TRBV19 with TRBJ1-5; D may be TRBD1 (6 bases). Germline assignment: CDR1 LNHDA and CDR2 SQIVND (reference sequence). Trimming stripped 3 bases from V and 0 bases from J, with 24 bases between. This CDR3 is 20 amino acids long. For the CDR3, the DNA is TGTGCCAGTAGTATCCGGGGGGGCTACGATCGGATTTATAGCAATCAGCCCCAGCATTTT. Its translation is CASSIRGGYDRIYSNQPQHF.

The sample holds a few counts of this clonotype. The chain employs TRBV5-4 and TRBJ1-2; 9 bases map to TRBD1. CDR1 and CDR2 (germline): SGHNT, YYREEE (reference sequence). Trimming took 0 bases from V and 5 from J; bases not matched to a gene: 2. The CDR3 is made up of 14 amino acids. CDR3 in amino acids: CASSLDRGLYGYTF. CDR3 DNA: TGTGCCAGCAGCTTGGACAGGGGGCTGTATGGCTACACCTTC.

The genes are TRBV6-1 and TRBJ1-1, with 7 bases lining up with TRBD1. In germline, CDR1 is MNHNS, CDR2 SASEGT. J was trimmed by 4 bases and V by 7 bases; bases with no gene match: 9. The CDR3 is 14 amino acids. CDR3 protein: CASTKGGASTEAFF. DNA for the CDR3: TGTGCCAGCACTAAAGGGGGCGCGTCCACTGAAGCTTTCTTT.

This clonotype was picked up a small number of times. The chain employs TRBV5-1 and TRBJ2-5; possible D gene TRBD2, 6 bases. V lost 5 bases and J lost 4, with 9 bases in between. This CDR3 spans 12 amino acids. Germline CDR1 reads SGHRS; CDR2 reads YFSETQ. CDR3 region: CASRREGETQYF. In DNA, the CDR3 is TGCGCCAGCAGGCGGGAAGGAGAGACCCAGTACTTC.

This clonotype occurred a few times. The V and J genes are TRBV10-3 and TRBJ1-2, with no clear D. The CDR3 consists of 11 residues. V lost 6 bases and J lost 2, with 4 bases in between. Germline V CDR1 and CDR2: ENHRY, SYGVKD. This chain's CDR3 is CAISYNYGYTF. DNA for the CDR3: TGTGCCATCAGCTACAACTATGGCTACACCTTC.

This clonotype has only one observation. The chain recombines TRBV20-1 with TRBJ2-3, with TRBD2 matching over 8 bases. The length of the CDR3 is 14 residues. CDR1 DFQATT and CDR2 SNEGSKA come from the germline V gene (reference sequence). Trimming removed 4 bases from V and 2 bases from J; junction bases left unmatched: 5. Written as DNA, the CDR3 is TGCAGTGCTATCACCGGGAGGGCCACAGATACGCAGTATTTT. It specifies CSAITGRATDTQYF.

The chain combines TRBV30 with TRBJ1-5; 11 bases are a match to TRBD1. This CDR3 has 13 amino acids. The trim removed 4 bases at V and 7 bases at J, leaving 3 bases unmatched. CDR1 is GTSNPN and CDR2 is SVGIG in the germline V gene (reference sequence). The CDR3 DNA follows: TGTGCCTGGAACCGGGACAGGGGGCAGCCCCAGCATTTT. Translation: CAWNRDRGQPQHF.